This entry lists 2 T cell receptor beta chains sequenced from one sample in a study of CD8 T cells in ankylosing spondylitis. The study's findings and limits: Made up of roughly 8 highly homologous variants, a TCR beta motif appeared characteristic of ankylosing spondylitis blood.

These receptors have no identified antigens. Each CDR3 protein is one row after TCRdb ran MiXCR on the 5' RACE reads. The sample consists of roughly 700,000 distinct CDR3 sequences, over 15% of them appearing once. Sequenced sample: blood, either unsorted or a sorted T cell fraction (not recorded which). The receptors derive from a male donor with ankylosing spondylitis.

The chain links TRBV5-6 to TRBJ2-2, with a possible D match to TRBD2 (5 bases). Germline CDR1 SGHDT, CDR2 YYEEEE. Deletions cut 2 bases from V and 5 bases from J, with 13 bases between. The CDR3 totals 15 residues. This chain's CDR3 is CASSLLVVETGELFF. CDR3 coding DNA: TGTGCCAGCAGCTTACTAGTTGTGGAGACCGGGGAGCTGTTTTTT.

The V call is TRBV5-1, the J call TRBJ1-2; tentative D call: TRBD1 (6 bases). Trimming shortened V by 4 bases and J by 4 bases, and 17 bases separated the two germline ends. The germline V gene encodes CDR1 SGHRS and CDR2 YFSETQ. The CDR3 runs to 15 residues. The CDR3 is CASSQDDGTTYGYTF. CDR3 DNA: TGCGCCAGCAGCCAGGATGACGGGACAACCTATGGCTACACCTTC.